This T cell receptor (beta chain) was identified during a study of cytomegalovirus exposure and HLA in healthy donors. General observations from the study: Trimming of TCR beta V- and J-genes showed a link, identified in a later analysis, to a missense DCLRE1C variant. CMV serostatus alone was available as immune exposure information. A later analysis found that most CMV-associated TCR beta chains appeared HLA-restricted. The majority of TCR sequences were rare, yet some public TCRs appeared in many donors.

Germline V CDR1 and CDR2: LNHNV, YYDKDF (reference sequence). The CDR3 totals 16 residues. PCR primers comprised 60 Vbeta and 13 Jbeta primers. Some clones are missing from TCRdb's copy, which holds only in-frame ones; the method was immunoSEQ multiplex PCR. Of roughly 74,000 clones in the sample, around 78% were seen once. On this clone itself: Its cognate antigen is unknown. One end of the junction varies from germline; a read error may be responsible.

The rearrangement links TRBV15 to TRBJ1-5, with no clear D. The receptor was isolated from a man aged 35 to 55 in good health and CMV-seronegative. The specimen sequenced was PBMCs. The CDR3 region is CATSRGKDVSNQLQHF. The CDR3 region has the DNA TGTGCCACCAGCAGAGGAAAGGATGTTAGCAATCAGCTCCAGCATTTT. Full variable domain (missing parts from reference TRBV15 and TRBJ1-5): DAMVIQNPRYQVTQFGKPVTLSCSQTLNHNVMYWYQQKSSQAPKLLFHYYDKDFNNEADTPDNFQSRRPNTSFCFLDIRSPGLGDTAMYLCATSRGKDVSNQLQHFGDGTRLSIL.